This T cell receptor beta chain was found in a study of T-cell reconstitution after alpha-beta-depleted transplantation in children. This clonotype was detected only a few times. Its target is not known. TCRbeta library preparation incorporated unique molecular identifiers. Using its own MiXCR run on the PCR reads, TCRdb lists one record per CDR3 protein. The sample includes 500,000 to 750,000 distinct CDR3 sequences, 27% of them seen just once. Broader study findings: Approximately two months post-transplant, alpha-beta T cells reportedly originated from several hundred expanded graft clones. T-cell numbers and diversity one year post-transplant derived largely from freshly generated T cells.

This CDR3 is built from 14 residues. Germline assignment: CDR1 SGHTA and CDR2 FQGNSA. Germline trimming cut 5 bases from V and 9 bases from J; bases unmatched to any gene: 10. Sample: PBMCs, taken before TCRalphabeta/CD19-depleted stem cell transplant. This TCR was recovered from a boy under two years old with Wiskott-Aldrich syndrome, due to receive a stem cell transplant. V gene TRBV7-2 combines with J gene TRBJ2-4, with 7 bases identical to TRBD2. CDR3 loop: CASSGRANIGIQYF. The CDR3 bases are TGTGCCAGCAGCGGGAGGGCCAACATTGGCATTCAGTACTTC.